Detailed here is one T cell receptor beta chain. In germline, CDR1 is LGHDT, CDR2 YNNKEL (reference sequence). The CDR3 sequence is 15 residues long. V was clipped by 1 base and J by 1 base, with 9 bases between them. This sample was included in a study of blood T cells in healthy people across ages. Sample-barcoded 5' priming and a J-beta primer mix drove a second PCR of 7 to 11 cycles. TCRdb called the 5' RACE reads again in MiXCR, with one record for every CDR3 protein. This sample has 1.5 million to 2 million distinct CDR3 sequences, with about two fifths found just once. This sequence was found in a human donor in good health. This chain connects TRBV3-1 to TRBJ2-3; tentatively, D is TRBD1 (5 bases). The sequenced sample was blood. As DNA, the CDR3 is TGTGCCAGCAGCCAAGGACAGACGCGCACAGATACGCAGTATTTT. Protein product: CASSQGQTRTDTQYF.